A single sample gave rise to the 27 T cell receptor beta chains below, sequenced in a study of cytomegalovirus exposure and HLA in healthy donors. Generated by immunoSEQ multiplex PCR, the TCRdb table keeps only in-frame clones and is missing some. Altogether 150,000 to 180,000 clones are present, roughly 90% being singletons, with the ten largest covering 20% to 25%. Sequenced sample: PBMCs. These receptors were taken from a young man in good health and CMV-seropositive.

The chain employs TRBV7-2 and TRBJ2-2; TRBD2 might be the D (6 bases). Germline V gene lookup returns CDR1 SGHTA and CDR2 FQGNSA. The CDR3 sequence is 14 residues long. The germline V and J ends were trimmed by 8 bases and 1 base, with 11 bases remaining between them. The CDR3 here is CASRSRGNTGELFF. DNA for the CDR3: TGTGCCAGCCGTTCGCGGGGGAACACCGGGGAGCTGTTTTTT.

The chain joins TRBV19 to TRBJ2-4; TRBD1 agrees at 9 bases. Trimming removed 2 bases from V and 2 bases from J; junction bases left unmatched: 7. Germline assignment: CDR1 LNHDA and CDR2 SQIVND (reference sequence). This CDR3 comprises 17 residues. The CDR3 here is CASSIKQGARTKNIQYF. The DNA of the CDR3 is TGTGCCAGTAGTATAAAACAGGGGGCGCGTACCAAAAACATTCAGTACTTC.

This rearrangement joins TRBV6-5 to TRBJ2-2, with D possibly matching TRBD2 (7 bases). Germline V lookup: CDR1 MNHEY, CDR2 SVGAGI. The CDR3 has 16 amino acids. The V gene lost 4 bases and the J gene lost 4 bases, with 16 bases spanning the gap. Here the CDR3 DNA reads TGTGCCAGCAGTTTTTTTTGGGGGGGCCCCACCGGGGAGCTGTTTTTT. Translating it yields CASSFFWGGPTGELFF.

In DNA, the CDR3 is TGTGCCTGGAGTGACCCCACTGGGAACACTGAAGCTTTCTTT. Translating gives CAWSDPTGNTEAFF. The chain combines TRBV30 with TRBJ1-1, with D hard to call. The ends were cut back, 1 base at V and 1 base at J, with 10 bases in the middle. The germline V gene encodes CDR1 GTSNPN and CDR2 SVGIG (reference sequence). The CDR3 runs to 14 residues.

The chain is built from TRBV9 and TRBJ2-1, with 8 bases lining up with TRBD2. The CDR3 has 15 residues. CDR1 is SGDLS, CDR2 YYNGEE, per germline. The J segment lost 6 bases and the V segment lost 3 bases, leaving 8 bases of the junction unmatched. As DNA, the CDR3 is TGTGCCAGCAGCGGGGTGGGGACTAGGGTCAATGAGCAGTTCTTC. It translates to CASSGVGTRVNEQFF.

This rearrangement joins TRBV11-2 to TRBJ2-1, with TRBD1 matching over 10 bases. The V gene end was trimmed by 0 bases and the J gene end by 9 bases; junction bases not matched to a gene: 17. CDR3 length: 19 amino acids. Germline-derived CDR1 and CDR2 are SGHAT and FQNNGV. The CDR3 is CASSLETGGLSGGYGEQFF. The CDR3 DNA reads as TGTGCCAGCAGCTTAGAGACAGGGGGCTTGTCGGGAGGGTATGGTGAGCAGTTCTTC.

V and J are TRBV18 and TRBJ1-3; no firm D call. V dropped 3 bases and J dropped 4 bases, with 19 bases sitting between them. The CDR3 contains 17 residues. Germline-derived CDR1 and CDR2 are KGHSH and LQKENI. CDR3 nucleotides: TGTGCCAGCTCACCCTCTCGTTACAGTGTGACAGGAAACACCATATATTTT. It codes for CASSPSRYSVTGNTIYF.

V and J are TRBV7-2 and TRBJ1-1, with D possibly matching TRBD1 (6 bases). V lost 6 bases and J 4 bases, leaving 15 bases between the germline ends. There are 14 residues in the CDR3. Germline CDR1 reads SGHTA; CDR2 reads FQGNSA. This CDR3 reads CASSPGALGTEAFF. As DNA, the CDR3 is TGTGCCAGCAGTCCAGGGGCGCTGGGCACTGAAGCTTTCTTT.

J is TRBJ1-2 and V is TRBV4-3; weak D call: TRBD1 (5 bases). V lost 1 base, J lost 2 bases, and 14 bases lay in between. The germline CDR1 and CDR2 sequences are LGHNA and YSLEER. The CDR3 extends over 16 amino acids. The CDR3 reads CASSQGVQGLNYGYTF. CDR3 coding DNA: TGCGCCAGCAGCCAAGGGGTCCAGGGCCTGAACTATGGCTACACCTTC.

V usage is TRBV18 and J usage is TRBJ2-7; 7 bases agree with TRBD1. The germline V gene has CDR1 KGHSH and CDR2 LQKENI. The length of the CDR3 is 14 residues. The V and J ends lost 4 bases and 1 base, in that order; junction bases with no gene match: 4. The CDR3 DNA sequence: TGTGCCAGCTCACGGGACAGAGGGTCCTACGAGCAGTACTTC. This codes for CASSRDRGSYEQYF.

In this sample, this clone turned up once. The chain uses TRBV4-3 and TRBJ2-2; D may be TRBD2 (6 bases). The CDR3 consists of 15 residues. The V gene's germline CDR1 is LGHNA and CDR2 YSLEER. V was trimmed by 6 bases and J by 0 bases, leaving 11 bases between them. The CDR3 DNA is TGCGCCAGCAGGCGCGGGGCGGCGAACACCGGGGAGCTGTTTTTT. It is translated as CASRRGAANTGELFF.

J is TRBJ2-7 and V is TRBV5-4; weak D call: TRBD2 (5 bases). The CDR3 contains 15 residues. V was clipped by 0 bases and J by 7 bases, with 17 bases between them. Germline V CDR1 and CDR2: SGHNT, YYREEE (reference sequence). For the CDR3, the DNA is TGTGCCAGCAGCTTGGGTAATGAGGGTTTGCGTGAGCAGTACTTC. It codes for CASSLGNEGLREQYF.

J is TRBJ1-6 and V is TRBV18, with 9 bases identical to TRBD1. The germline gives CDR1 KGHSH, CDR2 LQKENI. This CDR3 contains 15 residues. Unmatched junction bases numbered 11, after V lost 4 bases and J lost 13 bases. This CDR3 reads CASSLGTGNLSPLHF. The CDR3 DNA reads as TGTGCCAGCTCACTGGGGACAGGGAATCTTTCGCCCCTCCACTTT.

The rearrangement links TRBV7-2 to TRBJ1-1, with D possibly matching TRBD1 (5 bases). CDR1 is SGHTA, CDR2 FQGNSA, per germline. This CDR3 has 16 amino acids. V lost 5 bases to trimming and J lost 3 bases, with 19 bases between them. The CDR3 region has the DNA TGTGCCAGCAGCGTACTGTTTGCGGGGCGGGACACTGAAGCTTTCTTT. Translating gives CASSVLFAGRDTEAFF.

The gene calls are TRBV27 and TRBJ1-5; a weak D match, TRBD1 (5 bases). In germline, CDR1 is MNHEY, CDR2 SMNVEV (reference sequence). This CDR3 is 15 amino acids long. V dropped 5 bases and J dropped 2 bases, with 13 bases sitting between them. The CDR3 nucleotides are TGTGCCAGCAGTCCCCAGGGATGGGGCAATCAGCCCCAGCATTTT. Residues: CASSPQGWGNQPQHF.

The chain has TRBV11-2 and TRBJ1-3, with 7 bases matching TRBD1. The CDR3 consists of 17 residues. The germline V gene has CDR1 SGHAT and CDR2 FQNNGV. Trimming cost V 2 bases and J 0 bases; bases outside gene matches: 7. CDR3 coding DNA: TGTGCCAGCAGCTTAAGGGCGGGACAGACCTCTGGAAACACCATATATTTT. Protein: CASSLRAGQTSGNTIYF. Together with reference TRBV11-2 and TRBJ1-3, the CDR3 gives the full variable domain: EAGVAQSPRYKIIEKRQSVAFWCNPISGHATLYWYQQILGQGPKLLIQFQNNGVVDDSQLPKDRFSAERLKGVDSTLKIQPAKLEDSAVYLCASSLRAGQTSGNTIYFGEGSWLTVV.

The V gene is TRBV2, the J gene TRBJ2-7; D is ambiguous. Germline V gene data show CDR1 as SNHLY and CDR2 as FYNNEI. This CDR3 has 13 residues. Trimming removed 7 bases at V and 1 base at J, with 11 bases between. CDR3 sequence (DNA): TGTGCCAGCACGGATAGCAGATCCTACGAGCAGTACTTC. Protein sequence: CASTDSRSYEQYF.

As for this clone: Additional DNA sequences in this sample encode the identical CDR3. This chain uses TRBV4-3 with TRBJ2-5; the D is unclear. The CDR3 spans 13 residues. In germline, CDR1 is LGHNA, CDR2 YSLEER. The ends were cut back, 0 bases at V and 5 bases at J, with 7 bases in the middle. In DNA, the CDR3 is TGCGCCAGCAGCCAAGACAGTCAGGAGACCCAGTACTTC. Encoded protein: CASSQDSQETQYF.

The chain joins TRBV11-2 to TRBJ2-5; D is ambiguous. V lost 4 bases and J 1 base, leaving 13 bases between the germline ends. The CDR3 sequence is 15 residues long. Germline CDR1 is SGHAT and CDR2 is FQNNGV. CDR3 sequence (DNA): TGTGCCAGCAGCTCCCGGAGAGCCATCCAAGAGACCCAGTACTTC. Amino acid sequence: CASSSRRAIQETQYF.

CDR3 in amino acids: CASSQGPGTAGYTF. The CDR3 DNA reads TGTGCCAGCAGCCAAGGTCCAGGCACAGCTGGCTACACCTTC. The rearrangement joins TRBV14 to TRBJ1-2; D not resolved. The germline V gene encodes CDR1 SGHDN and CDR2 FVKESK. Trimming pared 1 base from V and 7 bases from J, leaving 13 bases between. The CDR3 loop spans 14 amino acids.

The genes are TRBV6-6 and TRBJ2-1; tentatively, D is TRBD2 (6 bases). V was clipped by 5 bases and J by 1 base, with 9 bases between them. CDR1 and CDR2 (germline): MNHNY, SVGAGI (reference sequence). This CDR3 is 14 amino acids long. The CDR3 DNA reads as TGTGCCAGCAGTACGGGGACTTCCTACAATGAGCAGTTCTTC. As protein: CASSTGTSYNEQFF.

The CDR3, as DNA: TGTGCCAGCAGTTACTCCCGACAGGGGGCGCTTGGCTACACCTTC. As protein: CASSYSRQGALGYTF. This rearrangement joins TRBV6-5 to TRBJ1-2; the match to TRBD1 covers 10 bases. This CDR3 has 15 residues. V shed 0 bases and J 7 bases; nucleotides not matched to a gene: 5. Germline assignment: CDR1 MNHEY and CDR2 SVGAGI.

The rearrangement links TRBV4-1 to TRBJ2-7; maybe TRBD2 (6 bases). The ends were cut back, 0 bases at V and 0 bases at J, with 15 bases in the middle. Germline CDR1 reads MGHRA; CDR2 reads YSYEKL. The CDR3 is 17 amino acids. The CDR3 here is CASSQDRESVDSYEQYF. The CDR3 coding sequence is TGCGCCAGCAGCCAAGATCGGGAGAGCGTGGACTCCTACGAGCAGTACTTC.

The J gene is TRBJ2-7, the V gene TRBV7-2, with a tentative D call TRBD2 (6 bases). The V gene lost 5 bases and the J gene lost 0 bases, with 17 bases spanning the gap. Germline V gives CDR1 SGHTA, CDR2 FQGNSA. The CDR3 is 16 amino acids. CDR3 residues: CASSPATGRDSYEQYF. DNA of the CDR3: TGTGCCAGCAGCCCCGCGACGGGGCGGGACTCCTACGAGCAGTACTTC. The full variable domain, its missing parts supplied by reference TRBV7-2 and TRBJ2-7, is GAGVSQSPSNKVTEKGKDVELRCDPISGHTALYWYRQSLGQGLEFLIYFQGNSAPDKSGLPSDRFSAERTGGSVSTLTIQRTQQEDSAVYLCASSPATGRDSYEQYFGPGTRLTVT.

J is TRBJ2-3 and V is TRBV5-1; 10 bases match TRBD2. The germline CDR1 and CDR2 sequences are SGHRS and YFSETQ. V dropped 0 bases and J dropped 5; count of bases not matched to a gene: 3. The CDR3 length is 15 residues. Here the CDR3 DNA reads TGCGCCAGCAGCTTGGTTCTAGCGGGGGTAGATACGCAGTATTTT. This translates into CASSLVLAGVDTQYF.

The chain combines TRBV4-3 with TRBJ2-1; TRBD2 aligns across 11 bases. J lost 6 bases, V lost 6 bases, and 7 bases had no gene match. Germline lookup yields CDR1 LGHNA and CDR2 YSLEER. The CDR3 contains 15 residues. CDR3 region: CASSLGTSGGNEQFF. CDR3 coding DNA: TGCGCCAGCAGTCTCGGGACTAGCGGTGGCAATGAGCAGTTCTTC.

The chain employs TRBV29-1 and TRBJ1-3, with TRBD1 matching 9 bases. Germline CDR1 and CDR2: SQVTM and ANQGSEA. The CDR3 extends over 13 amino acids. The V segment lost 7 bases and the J segment 1 base; nucleotides outside the gene matches: 2. The CDR3 here is CSGTGESGNTIYF. The DNA for the CDR3 is TGCAGCGGGACAGGGGAATCTGGAAACACCATATATTTT.